This T cell receptor beta chain stems from a study of CD8+ T cells in alopecia areata. CDR1 GTSNPN and CDR2 SVGIG come from the germline V gene (reference sequence). The CDR3 consists of 11 residues. Points from the study as a whole: Alopecia totalis/universalis scalp especially showed more expanded CD8+ clones than normal scalp.

For this clone: The antigen remains unidentified.

RNA, once extracted, was reverse transcribed into cDNA for use as the sequencing template. Assay: immunoSEQ multiplex PCR; the TCRdb copy retains only in-frame clones and omits some. The table lists around 150,000 clones, about three fifths of them singletons. Noted treatment: oral pan-JAK inhibitor, 5-10 mg twice daily. The chain combines TRBV30 with TRBJ2-3, with a tentative D call TRBD1 (6 bases). This clonotype originated in a human donor with alopecia areata. Specimen: CD4+ T cells sorted from blood, collected at week 4, from a patient treated with tofacitinib. CDR3 sequence reads: CAHRGTDTQYF. DNA of the CDR3: TGTGCGCACAGGGGCACAGATACGCAGTATTTT.